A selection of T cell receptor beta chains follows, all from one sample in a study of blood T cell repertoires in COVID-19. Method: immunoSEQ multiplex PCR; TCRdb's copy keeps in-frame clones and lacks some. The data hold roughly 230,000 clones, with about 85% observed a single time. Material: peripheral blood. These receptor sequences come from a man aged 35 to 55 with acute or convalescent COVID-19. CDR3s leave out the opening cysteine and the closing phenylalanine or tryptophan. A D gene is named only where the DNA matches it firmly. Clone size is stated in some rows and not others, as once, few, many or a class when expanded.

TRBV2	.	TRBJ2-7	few	ASSADITGSYEQY
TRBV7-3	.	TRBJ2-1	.	ASSLTNKDNEQF
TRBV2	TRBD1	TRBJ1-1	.	ASRGQGGGEAF
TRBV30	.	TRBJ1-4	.	AWSREGGTYTTNEKLF
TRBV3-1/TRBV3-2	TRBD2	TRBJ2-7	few	ASSQAGGSYEQY
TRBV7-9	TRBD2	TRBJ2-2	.	ASNLPGGVYTGELF
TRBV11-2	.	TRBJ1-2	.	ASSLGTRDYGYT
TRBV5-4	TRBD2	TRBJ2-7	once	ARSLGPGGGQSYEQY
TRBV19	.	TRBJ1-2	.	ASSTPTRANYGYT
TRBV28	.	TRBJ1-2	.	ASSLLFRTEAGYT
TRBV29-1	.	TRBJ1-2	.	SVERRVGNYGYT
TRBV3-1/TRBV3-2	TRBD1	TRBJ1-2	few	ASSLGTALSYGYT